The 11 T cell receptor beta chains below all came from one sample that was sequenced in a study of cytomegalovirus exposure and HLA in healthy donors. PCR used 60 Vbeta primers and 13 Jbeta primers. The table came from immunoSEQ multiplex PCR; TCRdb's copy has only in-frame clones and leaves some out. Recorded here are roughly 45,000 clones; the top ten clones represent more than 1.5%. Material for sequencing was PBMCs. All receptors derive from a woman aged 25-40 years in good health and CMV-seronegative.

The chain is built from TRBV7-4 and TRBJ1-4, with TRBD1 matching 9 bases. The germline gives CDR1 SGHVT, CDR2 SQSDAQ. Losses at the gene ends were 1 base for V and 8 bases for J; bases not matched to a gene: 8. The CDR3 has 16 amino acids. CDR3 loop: CASSLGAGQGEEKLFF. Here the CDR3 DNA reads TGTGCCAGCAGCTTAGGGGCGGGACAGGGAGAGGAAAAACTGTTTTTT.

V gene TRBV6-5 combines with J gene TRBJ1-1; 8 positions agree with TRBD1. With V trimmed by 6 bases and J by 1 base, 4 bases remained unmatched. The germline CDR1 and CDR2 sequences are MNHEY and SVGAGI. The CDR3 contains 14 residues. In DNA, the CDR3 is TGTGCCAGCAGGTCAGGGACAGGGAACACTGAAGCTTTCTTT. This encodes CASRSGTGNTEAFF.

The CDR3 loop reads CAIRRTGGQNTEAFF. CDR3 coding DNA: TGTGCCATCAGGAGGACAGGGGGACAGAACACTGAAGCTTTCTTT. V usage is TRBV10-3 and J usage is TRBJ1-1, with 10 bases identical to TRBD1. The CDR3 extends over 15 amino acids. Germline CDR1 reads ENHRY; CDR2 reads SYGVKD. The ends lost 6 bases at V and 1 base at J; junction bases unmatched: 5.

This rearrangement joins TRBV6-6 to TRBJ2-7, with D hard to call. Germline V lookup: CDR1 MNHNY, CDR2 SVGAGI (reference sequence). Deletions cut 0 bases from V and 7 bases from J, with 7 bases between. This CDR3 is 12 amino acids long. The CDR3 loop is CASSYSAEEQYF. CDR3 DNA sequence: TGTGCCAGCAGTTACTCAGCTGAGGAGCAGTACTTC.

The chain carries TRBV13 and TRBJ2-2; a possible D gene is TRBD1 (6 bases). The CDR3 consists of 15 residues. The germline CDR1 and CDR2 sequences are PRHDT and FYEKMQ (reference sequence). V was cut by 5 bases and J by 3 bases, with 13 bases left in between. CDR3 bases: TGTGCCAGCAGCCCCTGGACAGCCGACACCGGGGAGCTGTTTTTT. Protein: CASSPWTADTGELFF.

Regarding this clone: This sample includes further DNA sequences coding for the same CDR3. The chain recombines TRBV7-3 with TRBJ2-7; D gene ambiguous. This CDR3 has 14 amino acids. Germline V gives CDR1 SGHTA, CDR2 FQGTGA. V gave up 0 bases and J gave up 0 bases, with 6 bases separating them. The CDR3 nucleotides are TGTGCCAGCAGCTTAACCCACAGCTCCTACGAGCAGTACTTC. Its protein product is CASSLTHSSYEQYF.

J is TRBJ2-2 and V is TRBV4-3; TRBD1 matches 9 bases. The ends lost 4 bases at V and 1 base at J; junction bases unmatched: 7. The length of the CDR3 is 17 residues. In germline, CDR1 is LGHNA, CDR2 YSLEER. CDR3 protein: CASSRKQGALNTGELFF. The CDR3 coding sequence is TGCGCCAGCAGCCGGAAACAGGGGGCACTGAACACCGGGGAGCTGTTTTTT.

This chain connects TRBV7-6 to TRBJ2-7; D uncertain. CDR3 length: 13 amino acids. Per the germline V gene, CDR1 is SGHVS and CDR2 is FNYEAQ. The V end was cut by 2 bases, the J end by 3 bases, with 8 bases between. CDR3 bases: TGTGCCAGCAGCTTATCCGTTAACTACGAGCAGTACTTC. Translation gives CASSLSVNYEQYF.

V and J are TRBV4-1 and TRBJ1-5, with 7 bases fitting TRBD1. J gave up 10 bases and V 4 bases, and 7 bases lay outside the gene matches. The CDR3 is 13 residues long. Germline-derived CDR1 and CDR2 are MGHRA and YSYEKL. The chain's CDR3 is CASSPDRDSPQHF. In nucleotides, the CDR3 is TGCGCCAGCAGCCCCGACAGGGATAGTCCCCAGCATTTT.

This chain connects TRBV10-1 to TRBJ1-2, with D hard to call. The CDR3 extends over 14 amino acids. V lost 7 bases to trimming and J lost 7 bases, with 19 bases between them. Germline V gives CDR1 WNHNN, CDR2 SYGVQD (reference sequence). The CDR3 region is CASTYVEQWLGYTF. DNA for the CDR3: TGCGCCAGCACATACGTGGAGCAGTGGCTTGGCTACACCTTC.

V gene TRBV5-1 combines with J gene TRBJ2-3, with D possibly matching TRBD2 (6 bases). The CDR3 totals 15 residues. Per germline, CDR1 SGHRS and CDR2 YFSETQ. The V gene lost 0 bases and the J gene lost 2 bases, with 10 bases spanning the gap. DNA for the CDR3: TGCGCCAGCAGCTTGGTCGGGACTGCCACAGATACGCAGTATTTT. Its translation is CASSLVGTATDTQYF.